The 3 T cell receptor beta chains presented below share a single source sample, sequenced in a study of CXCR3-negative and CXCR3-positive naive CD8 T cells. UMI-labeled 5' RACE TRB cDNA libraries were prepared from the cells. TCRdb reanalyzed the 5' RACE reads and collapses them to one entry per CDR3 protein, without DNA. This sample's table has 70,000 to 95,000 distinct CDR3 sequences. The sequenced sample consisted of naive CXCR3- CD8+ T cells from blood. Subset meaning: CD45RO-CCR7+CD27+CD95- naive CD8+ T cells lacking CXCR3 (TNR3-). Receptors were obtained from a human donor in good health. Some clones in this sample may be carry-over from other donors' samples.

The chain combines TRBV9 with TRBJ2-2. This CDR3 is 12 amino acids long. CDR1 is SGDLS and CDR2 is YYNGEE in the germline V gene. CDR3 in amino acids: CASSVYDGELFF.

The chain carries TRBV28 and TRBJ1-1. The CDR3 loop spans 14 amino acids. The germline CDR1 and CDR2 sequences are MDHEN and SYDVKM. CDR3 residues: CASSFPYLNTEAFF.

V is TRBV14 and J is TRBJ2-1; the TRBD1 assignment by TCRdb is unverifiable without DNA. The germline CDR1 and CDR2 sequences are SGHDN and FVKESK. The CDR3 runs 16 residues. The CDR3 spells CASSHVTGQGFYEQFF.